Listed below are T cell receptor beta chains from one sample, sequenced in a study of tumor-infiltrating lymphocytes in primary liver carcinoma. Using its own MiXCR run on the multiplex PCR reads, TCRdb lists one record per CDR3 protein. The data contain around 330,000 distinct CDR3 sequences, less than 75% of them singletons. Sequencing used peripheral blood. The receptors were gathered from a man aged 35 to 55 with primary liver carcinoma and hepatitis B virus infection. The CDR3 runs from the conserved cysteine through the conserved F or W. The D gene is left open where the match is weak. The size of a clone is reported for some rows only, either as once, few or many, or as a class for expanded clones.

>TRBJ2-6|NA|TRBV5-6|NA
CVSSPVGSGANVLIF
NA
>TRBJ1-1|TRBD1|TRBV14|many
CASSQGSTGGKTEAFF
TGTGCCAGCAGCCAAGGATCTACAGGGGGAAAGACTGAAGCTTTCTTT
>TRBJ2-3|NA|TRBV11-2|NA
CASSLRATRSTDTQYF
TGTGCCAGCAGCTTAAGGGCGACTAGGAGCACAGATACGCAGTATTTT
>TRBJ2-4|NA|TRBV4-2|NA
CASSNSRQDPKNIQYF
TGTGCCAGCAGCAATTCAAGGCAGGACCCCAAAAACATTCAGTACTTC
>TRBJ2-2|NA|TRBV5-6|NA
CASSLRGGTGELFF
TGTGCCAGCAGCCTCAGGGGAGGCACCGGGGAGCTGTTTTTT
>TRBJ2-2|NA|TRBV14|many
CASSLQTGAGELFF
TGTGCCAGCAGCCTACAAACGGGAGCCGGGGAGCTGTTTTTT
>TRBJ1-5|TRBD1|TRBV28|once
CASRTGTGNQPQHF
TGTGCCAGCAGGACGGGGACAGGCAATCAGCCCCAGCATTTT
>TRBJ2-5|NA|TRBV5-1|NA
CASRRTPKETQYF
TGCGCCAGCAGGCGGACTCCCAAAGAGACCCAGTACTTC
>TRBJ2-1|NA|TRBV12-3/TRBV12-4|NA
CASGPAGSSLSNEQFF
TGTGCCAGCGGCCCCGCCGGGTCCTCCCTCTCAAATGAGCAGTTCTTC
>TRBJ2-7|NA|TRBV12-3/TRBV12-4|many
CASSRIGEQYF
TGTGCCAGCAGCAGGATCGGGGAGCAGTACTTC
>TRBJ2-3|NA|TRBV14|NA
CASSQRGLLTDTQYF
TGTGCCAGCAGCCAACGAGGGCTTCTCACAGATACGCAGTATTTT
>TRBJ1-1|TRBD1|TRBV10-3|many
CAISGQGLNTEAFF
TGTGCCATCAGCGGACAGGGTCTGAACACTGAAGCTTTCTTT
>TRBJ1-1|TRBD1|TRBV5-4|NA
CASSPLQGTRTEAFF
TGTGCCAGCAGCCCACTACAGGGGACGAGGACTGAAGCTTTCTTT
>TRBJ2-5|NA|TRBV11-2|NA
CASSLGRQGLVGQDTQCF
TGTGCCAGCAGCTTAGGTCGACAGGGACTAGTGGGCCAAGATACCCAGTGCTTC
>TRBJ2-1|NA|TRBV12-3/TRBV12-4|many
CASSPILPDEQFF
TGTGCCAGCAGTCCAATACTCCCCGATGAGCAGTTCTTC
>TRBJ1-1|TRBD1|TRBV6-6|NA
CANRYDRGLPEAFF
TGTGCCAACAGATATGACAGGGGGCTTCCTGAAGCTTTCTTC
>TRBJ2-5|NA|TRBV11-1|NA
CASSQGRKETQYF
TGTGCCAGCAGTCAGGGGCGGAAGGAGACCCAATACTTC
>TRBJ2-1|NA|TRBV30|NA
CAWNSDNEQFF
TGTGCCTGGAATTCCGACAATGAGCAGTTCTTC
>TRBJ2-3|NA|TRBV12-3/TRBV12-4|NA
CASSLSYATDTQYF
TGTGCCAGCAGTTTGAGTTATGCGACAGATACACAGTATTTT
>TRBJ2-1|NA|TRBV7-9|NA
CASNTSPGDEQFF
TGTGCCAGCAACACTTCCCCCGGCGATGAGCAGTTCTTC
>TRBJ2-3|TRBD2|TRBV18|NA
CASSPPLFLVGGRGSDTQYF
TGTGCCAGCTCACCACCGCTATTCCTAGTTGGCGGGAGAGGGTCCGATACGCAGTATTTT
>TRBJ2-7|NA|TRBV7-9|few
CASSPTSYEQYF
TGTGCCAGCAGCCCAACCTCCTACGAGCAGTACTTC
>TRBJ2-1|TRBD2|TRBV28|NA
CASSLAGRAGRTYYEQFF
TGTGCCAGCAGTTTAGCCGGCCGAGCGGGAAGGACCTACTATGAGCAGTTCTTC
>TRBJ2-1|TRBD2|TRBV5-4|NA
CASSGAGGSYNEKFF
TGTGCCAGCAGCGGAGCGGGGGGCTCCTACAATGAGAAGTTCTTC
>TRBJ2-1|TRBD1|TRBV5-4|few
CASRPGQDGDEQFF
TGTGCCAGCAGACCGGGACAGGATGGGGATGAGCAGTTCTTC
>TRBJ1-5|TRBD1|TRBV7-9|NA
CASSGDRAEQPQHF
TGTGCCAGCAGCGGGGACAGGGCTGAGCAGCCCCAGCATTTT
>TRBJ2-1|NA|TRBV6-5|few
CASSYEGGGSNEQFF
TGTGCCAGCAGTTACGAGGGGGGGGGGTCCAATGAGCAGTTCTTC
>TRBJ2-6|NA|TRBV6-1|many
CASSGVSYAYSGANVLTF
TGTGCCAGCAGTGGAGTCTCCTATGCCTACTCTGGGGCCAACGTCCTGACTTTC
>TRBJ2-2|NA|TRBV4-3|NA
CASSQDIGAEVTGELFF
TGCGCCAGCAGCCAAGATATCGGAGCGGAAGTCACCGGGGAGCTGTTTTTT
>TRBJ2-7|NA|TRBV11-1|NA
CASSSARDEQYF
TGTGCCAGCAGCTCAGCTCGGGACGAGCAGTACTTC
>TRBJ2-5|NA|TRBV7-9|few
CASSLNGQGGETQYF
TGTGCCAGCAGCTTAAATGGACAGGGAGGGGAGACCCAGTACTTC
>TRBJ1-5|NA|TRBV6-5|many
CASSYSGGGDQPQHF
TGTGCCAGCAGTTACTCGGGCGGGGGGGATCAGCCCCAGCATTTT
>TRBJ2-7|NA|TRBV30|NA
CAWSSLQGGYEQYF
TGTGCCTGGAGTTCCCTCCAGGGGGGCTACGAGCAGTACTTC
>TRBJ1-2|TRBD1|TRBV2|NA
CATSRDRQEGYTF
TGTGCCACAAGTAGGGACAGGCAAGAGGGCTACACCTTC
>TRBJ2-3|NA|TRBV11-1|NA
CASSLGEADMQYF
TGTGCCAGCAGCTTAGGAGAAGCAGATATGCAGTATTTT
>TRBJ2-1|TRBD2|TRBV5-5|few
CASSLGLAGSHVNEQFF
TGTGCCAGCAGCTTGGGACTAGCGGGAAGCCATGTCAATGAGCAGTTCTTC
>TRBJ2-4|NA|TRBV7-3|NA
CTSSLEGANIQYF
TGTACCAGCAGCTTGGAGGGGGCCAACATTCAGTACTTC
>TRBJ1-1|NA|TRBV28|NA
CASSTNRAPLSTEAFF
TGTGCCAGCAGTACTAACAGGGCCCCTCTGAGCACTGAAGCTTTCTTT
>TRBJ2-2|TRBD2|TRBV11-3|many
CASSFGLAGVDGELFF
TGTGCCAGCAGCTTCGGGCTAGCGGGAGTTGATGGGGAGCTGTTTTTT
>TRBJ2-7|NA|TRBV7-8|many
CASSRASYEQYF
TGTGCCAGCAGCCGTGCCTCCTACGAGCAGTACTTC
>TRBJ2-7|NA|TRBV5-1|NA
CASSTAGALEQYF
TGCGCCAGCAGCACCGCAGGGGCCCTTGAGCAGTACTTC
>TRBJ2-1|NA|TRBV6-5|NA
CARSNPVGEQFF
TGTGCCAGAAGTAACCCGGTAGGTGAGCAGTTCTTC
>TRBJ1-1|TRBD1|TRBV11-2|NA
CASSAGQGRTEASF
TGTGCCAGCAGTGCGGGACAGGGAAGGACTGAAGCTTCCTTT
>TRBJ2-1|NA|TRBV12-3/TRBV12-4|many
CASSLAADPGYNEQFF
TGTGCCAGCAGTTTAGCGGCAGACCCAGGATACAATGAGCAGTTCTTC
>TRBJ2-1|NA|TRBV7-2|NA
CASSFPPYEKFF
TGTGCCAGCAGCTTTCCCCCCTATGAGAAGTTCTTC
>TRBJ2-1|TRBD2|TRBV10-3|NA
CAISVPWTSGSTNNNEQFF
TGTGCCATCAGTGTTCCCTGGACTAGCGGGAGCACAAACAACAATGAGCAGTTCTTC
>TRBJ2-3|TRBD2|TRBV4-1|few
CASSQEPGTSGRDTQYF
TGCGCCAGCAGCCAAGAACCCGGGACTAGCGGGAGGGATACGCAGTATTTT
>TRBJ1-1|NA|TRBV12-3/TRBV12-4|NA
CASSWTLNAEVFF
TGTGCCAGCAGTTGGACACTGAACGCTGAAGTTTTCTTT
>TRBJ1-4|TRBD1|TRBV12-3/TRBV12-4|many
CASSSRTGAATNEKLFF
TGTGCCAGCAGTTCCCGGACAGGGGCGGCAACTAATGAAAAACTGTTTTTT
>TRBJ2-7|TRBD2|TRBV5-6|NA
CASSQTGTSGLYSYEQYF
TGTGCCAGCAGCCAGACCGGGACTAGCGGCTTATACTCCTACGAGCAGTACTTC